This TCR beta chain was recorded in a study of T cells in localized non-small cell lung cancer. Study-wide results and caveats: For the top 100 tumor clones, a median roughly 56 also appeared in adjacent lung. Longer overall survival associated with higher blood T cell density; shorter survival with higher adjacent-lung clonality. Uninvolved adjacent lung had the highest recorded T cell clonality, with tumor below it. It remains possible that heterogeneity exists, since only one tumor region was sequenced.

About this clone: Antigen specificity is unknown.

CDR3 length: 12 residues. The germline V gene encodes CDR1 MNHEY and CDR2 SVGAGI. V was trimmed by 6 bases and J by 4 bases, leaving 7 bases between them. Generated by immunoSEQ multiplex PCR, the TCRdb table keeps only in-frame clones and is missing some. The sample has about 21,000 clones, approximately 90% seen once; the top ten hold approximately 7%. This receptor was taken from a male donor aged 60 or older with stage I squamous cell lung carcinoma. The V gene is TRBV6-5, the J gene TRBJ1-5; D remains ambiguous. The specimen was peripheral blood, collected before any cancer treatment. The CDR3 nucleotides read TGTGCCAGCAGGGGCCCGAATCAGCCCCAGCATTTT. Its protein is CASRGPNQPQHF.